These T cell receptor beta chains were read from a single sample in a study of blood T cell repertoires in COVID-19. The data were produced by immunoSEQ multiplex PCR, yet TCRdb's version contains in-frame clones alone and is incomplete. The sample has 300,000 to 350,000 clones; about 87% are singletons. Specimen: PBMCs or T cells enriched from blood (not recorded which). The receptors come from a young man who had recovered from COVID-19. Both conserved end residues are part of each CDR3. A D gene is named only where the DNA matches it firmly. A row's size may be missing; if present it is once, few, many or a size class.

j_call clone_size v_call d_call cdr3_aa cdr3_nt
TRBJ1-5 . TRBV19 TRBD1 CASRAPFAGGQPQHF TGTGCCAGTAGGGCCCCTTTTGCAGGGGGTCAGCCCCAGCATTTT
TRBJ1-6 . TRBV6-5 . CASSATQGGGSPLHF TGTGCCAGCAGCGCGACGCAGGGAGGTGGTTCACCCCTCCACTTT
TRBJ2-3 . TRBV5-1 . CASSWGGRGSSTDTQYF TGCGCCAGCAGCTGGGGGGGCCGCGGGTCTAGCACAGATACGCAGTATTTT
TRBJ2-3 . TRBV10-1 TRBD2 CASSESSGGGPGTQYF TGCGCCAGCAGTGAGTCCAGCGGGGGGGGCCCAGGGACGCAGTATTTT
TRBJ2-3 . TRBV24-1 . CATSDRVRGTDTQYF TGTGCCACCAGTGACAGGGTGAGAGGCACAGATACGCAGTATTTT
TRBJ2-2 . TRBV28 TRBD1 CASVQGINTGELFF TGTGCCAGCGTACAGGGGATTAACACCGGGGAGCTGTTTTTT
TRBJ1-3 few TRBV9 . CASSGREGSGNTIYF TGTGCCAGCAGCGGACGAGAGGGATCGGGAAACACCATATATTTT
TRBJ2-5 . TRBV24-1 TRBD1 CATSDGQGVQETQYF TGTGCCACCAGTGATGGACAGGGGGTCCAAGAGACCCAGTACTTC
TRBJ2-5 . TRBV19 . CASSPRTRQETQYF TGTGCCAGTAGTCCGCGGACTCGCCAAGAGACCCAGTACTTC
TRBJ2-3 . TRBV11-2 . CASSLDWRNTDTQYF TGTGCCAGCAGCTTAGATTGGCGGAACACAGATACGCAGTATTTT
TRBJ1-2 . TRBV28 . CASSPSYGDPRYYGYTF TGTGCCAGCAGTCCCTCTTACGGGGATCCCCGCTACTATGGCTACACCTTC
TRBJ1-4 . TRBV2 . CASSEPRREKLFF TGTGCCAGCAGTGAACCCCGGAGAGAAAAACTGTTTTTT
TRBJ1-1 . TRBV19 . CASTPPRGWEAFF TGTGCCAGTACACCTCCCCGGGGTTGGGAAGCTTTCTTT
TRBJ2-5 . TRBV4-2 TRBD2 CASSPTSGPETQYF TGTGCCAGCAGCCCTACTAGCGGACCAGAGACCCAGTACTTC
TRBJ2-6 . TRBV7-8 TRBD1 CASSWGQFSGANVLTF TGTGCCAGCAGCTGGGGACAGTTCTCTGGGGCCAACGTCCTGACTTTC
TRBJ1-5 . TRBV5-1 . CASSAGPSNQPQHF TGCGCCAGCAGCGCTGGCCCTAGCAATCAGCCCCAGCATTTT
TRBJ2-7 . TRBV6-1 . CASSEGGAATYEQYF TGTGCCAGCAGTGAAGGTGGGGCAGCTACCTACGAGCAGTACTTC
TRBJ1-2 . TRBV14 . CASSPGQSVGYTF TGTGCCAGCAGCCCGGGTCAAAGCGTCGGCTACACCTTC
TRBJ1-6 . TRBV18 . CASSPVSGGDSPLHF TGTGCCAGCTCACCGGTATCGGGGGGCGATTCACCCCTCCACTTT
TRBJ1-1 . TRBV28 TRBD1 CASSLEGGREQAEAFF TGTGCCAGCAGTTTAGAAGGGGGCCGAGAACAAGCTGAAGCTTTCTTT
TRBJ1-6 . TRBV28 . CASSLLRDTGSPLHF TGTGCCAGCAGTTTACTCAGGGACACAGGGTCACCCCTCCACTTT
TRBJ1-1 . TRBV24-1 . CATRLGGAGDTEAFF TGTGCCACCAGGCTGGGGGGCGCGGGGGACACTGAAGCTTTCTTT
TRBJ2-1 . TRBV27 . CASKRGSEQFF TGTGCCAGCAAAAGAGGAAGTGAGCAGTTCTTC
TRBJ2-2 . TRBV5-1 TRBD1 CASSPAGGNTGELFF TGCGCCAGCAGCCCAGCAGGGGGTAACACCGGGGAGCTGTTTTTT
TRBJ1-1 . TRBV7-8 . CAVKGEGEAFF TGTGCCGTTAAAGGGGAGGGTGAAGCTTTCTTT
TRBJ1-1 few TRBV29-1 TRBD1 CSGGDRVNTEAFF TGCAGCGGAGGGGACAGGGTGAACACTGAAGCTTTCTTT
TRBJ2-7 . TRBV4-2 . CASSLSTTALQPYEQYF TGTGCCAGCAGCCTGAGCACGACAGCCCTACAACCTTACGAGCAGTACTTC
TRBJ1-3 . TRBV7-6 . CASSLGQASSGNTIYF TGTGCCAGCAGCTTAGGGCAGGCCAGCTCTGGAAACACCATATATTTT
TRBJ2-1 once TRBV7-9 . CASDRSSYNEQFF TGTGCCAGTGACAGGAGCTCCTACAATGAGCAGTTCTTC
TRBJ1-5 few TRBV24-1 . CATSDGQGLNQPQHF TGTGCCACCAGTGATGGGCAGGGCCTCAATCAGCCCCAGCATTTT
TRBJ1-2 . TRBV11-2 TRBD1 CASSLDPRGDRVHGYTF TGTGCCAGCAGCTTAGATCCCCGGGGGGACAGGGTTCATGGCTACACCTTC
TRBJ1-1 . TRBV19 . CASRPIQQGNTEAFF TGTGCCAGTAGACCGATTCAACAGGGTAACACTGAAGCTTTCTTT
TRBJ1-1 . TRBV2 TRBD1 CASSALDRVGTEAFF TGTGCCAGCAGTGCCCTGGACAGGGTCGGCACTGAAGCTTTCTTT
TRBJ2-5 . TRBV28 TRBD2 CASSAMGLAGAKTQYF TGTGCCAGCAGTGCCATGGGACTAGCGGGGGCTAAGACCCAGTACTTC
TRBJ1-4 . TRBV6-5 . CASSLPRLTNEKLFF TGTGCCAGCAGTTTGCCCAGGCTGACTAATGAAAAACTGTTTTTT
TRBJ2-7 once TRBV7-2 . CASSLMGGPNEQYF TGTGCCAGCAGCTTAATGGGGGGGCCGAACGAGCAGTACTTC
TRBJ1-6 . TRBV10-2 . CASSERTRGYNSPLHF TGCGCCAGCAGTGAGCGGACCCGGGGCTATAATTCACCCCTCCACTTT
TRBJ1-3 . TRBV18 . CASSPGAAGNTIYF TGTGCCAGCTCACCAGGGGCAGCTGGAAACACCATATATTTT
TRBJ2-1 few TRBV28 TRBD2 CASSTPGGGYNEQFF TGTGCCAGCAGTACCCCCGGGGGGGGCTACAATGAGCAGTTCTTC
TRBJ1-5 . TRBV19 . CASRKAGNQPQHF TGTGCCAGTAGAAAAGCGGGCAATCAGCCCCAGCATTTT
TRBJ2-3 . TRBV28 . CASSSNRDFQIRTDTQYF TGTGCCAGCAGTTCAAACCGGGACTTCCAAATACGCACAGATACGCAGTATTTT
TRBJ1-2 . TRBV10-2 . CASSESGLYGYTF TGCGCCAGCAGTGAGTCGGGACTCTATGGCTACACCTTC
TRBJ2-6 . TRBV7-6 . CASSDRGSGANVLTF TGTGCCAGCAGCGACCGGGGCTCTGGGGCCAACGTCCTGACTTTC
TRBJ1-2 . TRBV7-3 TRBD1 CASSPQTGLDYGYTF TGTGCCAGCAGCCCTCAGACAGGGTTGGACTATGGCTACACCTTC
TRBJ2-7 . TRBV27 TRBD1 CASSFGSGGTYEQYF TGTGCCAGCAGTTTTGGGTCAGGGGGAACCTACGAGCAGTACTTC
TRBJ2-6 . TRBV7-2 . CASSRGSSGANVLTF TGTGCCAGCAGCAGGGGGAGCTCTGGGGCCAACGTCCTGACTTTC
TRBJ2-5 . TRBV10-1 . CASSDGGAWETQYF TGCGCCAGCAGTGATGGGGGGGCGTGGGAGACCCAGTACTTC
TRBJ2-2 . TRBV19 . CASSIGFRGNTGELFF TGTGCCAGTAGTATCGGTTTTCGGGGGAACACCGGGGAGCTGTTTTTT
TRBJ2-1 few TRBV9 TRBD1 CASSIRDSYNEQFF TGTGCCAGCAGCATCCGGGACAGCTACAATGAGCAGTTCTTC
TRBJ1-1 . TRBV2 TRBD1 CASSVGQGGWAEAFF TGTGCCAGCAGTGTGGGACAGGGGGGATGGGCTGAAGCTTTCTTT
TRBJ1-2 . TRBV7-9 TRBD1 CASRPDRELYGYTF TGTGCCAGCAGACCAGACAGGGAGCTCTATGGCTACACCTTC
TRBJ1-1 . TRBV2 . CASRATENTEAFF TGTGCCAGCAGGGCGACAGAGAACACTGAAGCTTTCTTT
TRBJ2-1 few TRBV30 TRBD1 CAWSTGQGAHREFF TGTGCCTGGAGTACAGGACAGGGGGCCCACCGGGAGTTCTTC